Included here is one T cell receptor (beta chain) sequence, with context. Its antigen is not known. CDR3 length: 17 residues. V was shortened by 4 bases and J by 0 bases, with 18 bases between the two germline ends. Germline V gene sequence: CDR1 MGHRA, CDR2 YSYEKL. Data came from immunoSEQ multiplex PCR; TCRdb stores just in-frame clones and leaves some out. This repertoire shows 150,000 to 190,000 clones, about 89% found once; its top ten account for approximately 9.1%. This record belongs to a study of T cell responses to AZD1222 COVID-19 vaccine. Study-level results: Following two doses of AZD1222, Spike-specific TCR breadth and depth rose.

Here the sequenced sample was peripheral blood, taken 28 days after the second AZD1222 dose. The clonotype originates from an adult who received the AZD1222 COVID-19 vaccine. The rearrangement uses TRBV4-1 and TRBJ1-1; D might be TRBD1 (6 bases). The CDR3 loop reads CASSLAGAQIMNTEAFF. The CDR3 DNA follows: TGCGCCAGCAGCCTCGCAGGGGCGCAAATTATGAACACTGAAGCTTTCTTT.